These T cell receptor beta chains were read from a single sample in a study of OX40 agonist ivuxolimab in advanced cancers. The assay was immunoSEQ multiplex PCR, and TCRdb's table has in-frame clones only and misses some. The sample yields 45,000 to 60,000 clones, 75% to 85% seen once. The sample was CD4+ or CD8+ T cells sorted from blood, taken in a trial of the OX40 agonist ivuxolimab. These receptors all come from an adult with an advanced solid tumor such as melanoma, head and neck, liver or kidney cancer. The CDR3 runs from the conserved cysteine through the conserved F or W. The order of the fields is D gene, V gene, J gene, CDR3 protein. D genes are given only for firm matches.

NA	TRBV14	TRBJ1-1	CASSQDRTGLGGEAFF
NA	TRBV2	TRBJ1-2	CASSPTRTTYGYTF
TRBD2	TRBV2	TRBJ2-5	CASRAGLADYQETQYF
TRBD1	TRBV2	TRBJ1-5	CASNSDRVGNQPQHF
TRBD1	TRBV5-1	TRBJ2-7	CASSQTGIDYEQYF
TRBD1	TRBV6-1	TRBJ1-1	CASSEPGQGVPQAFF
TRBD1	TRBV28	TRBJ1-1	CASRYPTGSTEAFF
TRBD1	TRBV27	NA	CASSLDRGWDEQYF
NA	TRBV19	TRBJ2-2	CASSIEAEGRELFF
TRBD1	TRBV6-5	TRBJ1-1	CASSRDSTEAFF
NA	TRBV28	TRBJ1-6	CASSLSGRDSPLHF
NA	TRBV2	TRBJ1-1	CASSGEARRREAFF
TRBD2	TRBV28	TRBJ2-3	CASSSQAAGGPTDTQYF
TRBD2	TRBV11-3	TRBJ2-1	CASSGRTSGSSEQFF
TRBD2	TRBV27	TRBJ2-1	CASTGTSLLLGNEQFF
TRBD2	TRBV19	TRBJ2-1	CASSITGGYNEQFF
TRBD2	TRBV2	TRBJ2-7	CASRGTSYSSYEQYF
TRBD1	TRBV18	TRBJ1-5	CASSPLGTDQPQHF
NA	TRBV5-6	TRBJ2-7	CASSMEGGGPGEQYF
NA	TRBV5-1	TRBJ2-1	CASSLGRTSSYNEQFF
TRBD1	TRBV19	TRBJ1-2	CASSMGQGVIGYTF
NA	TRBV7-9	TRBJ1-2	CASSLAGGNYGYTF
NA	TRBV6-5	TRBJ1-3	CASSSGVGISGNTIYF
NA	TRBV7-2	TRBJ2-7	CASSLSSGASASAYF
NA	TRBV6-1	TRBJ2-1	CASSVTERARWFF
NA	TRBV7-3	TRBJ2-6	CASSLMGSGANVLTF
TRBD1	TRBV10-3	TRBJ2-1	CAIQGPNNEQFF
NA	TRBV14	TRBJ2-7	CASSQGGGIRTYEQYF
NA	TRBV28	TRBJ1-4	CASTRTTNEKLFF
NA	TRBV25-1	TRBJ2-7	CASSRGDKTYEQYF
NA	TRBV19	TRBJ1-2	CASSKPDRTPNYGYTF
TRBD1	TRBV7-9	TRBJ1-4	CASSPDRGGNEKLFF
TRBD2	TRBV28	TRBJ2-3	CASSLLGLAGSADTQYF
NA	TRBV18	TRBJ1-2	CASSPTVANYGYTF
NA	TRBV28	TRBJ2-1	CASRRQDASARTIGFF
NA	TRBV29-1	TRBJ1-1	CSASGTITEAFF
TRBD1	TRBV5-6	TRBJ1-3	CASSSTGPSPNTIYF
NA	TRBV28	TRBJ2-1	CATAPGAWRFF
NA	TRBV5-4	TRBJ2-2	CASSLEIGASNTGELFF
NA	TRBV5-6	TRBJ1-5	CASSLVGSQPQHF
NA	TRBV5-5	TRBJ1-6	CASSLDGSRNLPLHF
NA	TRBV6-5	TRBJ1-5	CASGRTQPQHF
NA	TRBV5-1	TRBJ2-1	CASSLGDDTHNEQFF
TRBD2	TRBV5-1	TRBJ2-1	CASSLASSGRSYNEQFF